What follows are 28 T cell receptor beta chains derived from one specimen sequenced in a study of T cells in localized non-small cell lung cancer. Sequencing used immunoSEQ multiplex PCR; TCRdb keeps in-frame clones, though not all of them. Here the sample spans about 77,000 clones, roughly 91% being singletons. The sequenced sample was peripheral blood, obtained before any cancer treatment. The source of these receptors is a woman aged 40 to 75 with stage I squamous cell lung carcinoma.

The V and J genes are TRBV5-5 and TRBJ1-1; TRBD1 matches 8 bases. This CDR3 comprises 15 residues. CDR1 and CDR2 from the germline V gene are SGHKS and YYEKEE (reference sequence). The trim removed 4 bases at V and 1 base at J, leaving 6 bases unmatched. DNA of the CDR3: TGTGCCAGCAGCCCCTCCGGGACAGGGAACACTGAAGCTTTCTTT. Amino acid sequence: CASSPSGTGNTEAFF.

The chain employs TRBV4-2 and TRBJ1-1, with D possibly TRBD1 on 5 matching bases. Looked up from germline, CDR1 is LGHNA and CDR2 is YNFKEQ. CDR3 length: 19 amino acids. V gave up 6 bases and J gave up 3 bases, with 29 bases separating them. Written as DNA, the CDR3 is TGTGCCAGCAGTTCTTTTGCAGGGATGTTATTGTGGTATGACACTGAAGCTTTCTTT. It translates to CASSSFAGMLLWYDTEAFF.

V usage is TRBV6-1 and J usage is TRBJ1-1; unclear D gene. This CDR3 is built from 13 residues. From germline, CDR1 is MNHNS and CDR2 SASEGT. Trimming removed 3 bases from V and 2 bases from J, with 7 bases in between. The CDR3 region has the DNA TGTGCCAGCAGTGAGTCTTTAAACACTGAAGCTTTCTTT. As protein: CASSESLNTEAFF.

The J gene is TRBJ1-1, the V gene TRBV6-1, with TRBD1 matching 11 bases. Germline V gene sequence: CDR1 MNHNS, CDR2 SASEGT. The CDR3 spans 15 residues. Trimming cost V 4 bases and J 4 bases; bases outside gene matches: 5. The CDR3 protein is CASSGTGGLSTEAFF. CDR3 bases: TGTGCCAGCAGTGGGACAGGGGGCTTGTCCACTGAAGCTTTCTTT.

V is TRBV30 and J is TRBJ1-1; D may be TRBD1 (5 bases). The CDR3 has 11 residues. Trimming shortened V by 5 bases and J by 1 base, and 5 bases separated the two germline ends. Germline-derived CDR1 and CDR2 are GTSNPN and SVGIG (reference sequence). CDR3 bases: TGTGCCTGGGGGGGGAACACTGAAGCTTTCTTT. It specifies CAWGGNTEAFF.

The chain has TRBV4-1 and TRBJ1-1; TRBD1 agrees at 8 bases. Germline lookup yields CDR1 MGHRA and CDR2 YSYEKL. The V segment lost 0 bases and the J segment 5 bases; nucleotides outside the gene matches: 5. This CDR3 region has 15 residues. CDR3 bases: TGCGCCAGCAGCCAAGACCCGACAGGGGCTACTGAAGCTTTCTTT. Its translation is CASSQDPTGATEAFF.

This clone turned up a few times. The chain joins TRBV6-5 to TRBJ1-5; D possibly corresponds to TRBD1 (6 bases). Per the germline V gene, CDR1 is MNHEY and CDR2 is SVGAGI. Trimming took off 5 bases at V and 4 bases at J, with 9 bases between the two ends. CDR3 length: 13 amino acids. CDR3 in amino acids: CASSGQQNQPQHF. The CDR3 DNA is TGTGCCAGCAGTGGACAGCAAAATCAGCCCCAGCATTTT.

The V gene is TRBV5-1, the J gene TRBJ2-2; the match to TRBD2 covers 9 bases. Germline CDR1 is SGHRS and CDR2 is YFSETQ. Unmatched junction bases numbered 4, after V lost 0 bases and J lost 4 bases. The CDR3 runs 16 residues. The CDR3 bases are TGCGCCAGCAGCTTGGATTTAGCGGGGGCCACCGGGGAGCTGTTTTTT. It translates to CASSLDLAGATGELFF.

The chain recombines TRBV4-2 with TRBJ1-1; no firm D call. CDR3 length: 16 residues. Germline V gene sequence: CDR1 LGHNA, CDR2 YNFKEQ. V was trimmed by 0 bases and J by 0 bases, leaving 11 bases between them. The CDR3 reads CASSQDLGQMNTEAFF. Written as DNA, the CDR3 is TGTGCCAGCAGCCAAGATCTAGGGCAGATGAACACTGAAGCTTTCTTT.

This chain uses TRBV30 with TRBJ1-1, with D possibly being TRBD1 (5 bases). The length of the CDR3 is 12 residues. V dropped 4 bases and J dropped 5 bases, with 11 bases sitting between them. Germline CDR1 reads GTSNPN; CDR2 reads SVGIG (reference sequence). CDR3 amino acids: CAWNSGRTEAFF. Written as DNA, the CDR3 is TGTGCCTGGAATTCAGGGAGGACTGAAGCTTTCTTT.

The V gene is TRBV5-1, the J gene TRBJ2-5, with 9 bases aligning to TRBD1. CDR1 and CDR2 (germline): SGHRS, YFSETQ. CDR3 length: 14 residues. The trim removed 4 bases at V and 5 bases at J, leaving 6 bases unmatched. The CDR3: CASSPGQGRETQYF. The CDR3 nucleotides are TGCGCCAGCAGCCCAGGACAGGGGAGGGAGACCCAGTACTTC.

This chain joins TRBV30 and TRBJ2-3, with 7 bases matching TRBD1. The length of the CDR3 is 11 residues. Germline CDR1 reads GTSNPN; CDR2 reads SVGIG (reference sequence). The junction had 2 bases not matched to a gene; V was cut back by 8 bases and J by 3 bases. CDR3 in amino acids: CARDSTDTQYF. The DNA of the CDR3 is TGTGCCCGGGACAGTACAGATACGCAGTATTTT.

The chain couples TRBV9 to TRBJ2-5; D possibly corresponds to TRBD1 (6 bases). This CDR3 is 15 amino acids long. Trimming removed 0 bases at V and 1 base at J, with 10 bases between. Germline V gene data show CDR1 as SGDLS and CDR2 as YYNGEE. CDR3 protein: CASSVVGGTQETQYF. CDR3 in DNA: TGTGCCAGCAGCGTAGTAGGGGGAACCCAAGAGACCCAGTACTTC.

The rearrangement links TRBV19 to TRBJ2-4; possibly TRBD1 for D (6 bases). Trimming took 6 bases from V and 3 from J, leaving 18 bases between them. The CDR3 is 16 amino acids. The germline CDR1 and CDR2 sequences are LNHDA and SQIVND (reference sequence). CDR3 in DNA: TGTGCCAGTAGGGACAGCGGCAGATCGAGCAAAAACATTCAGTACTTC. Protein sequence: CASRDSGRSSKNIQYF.

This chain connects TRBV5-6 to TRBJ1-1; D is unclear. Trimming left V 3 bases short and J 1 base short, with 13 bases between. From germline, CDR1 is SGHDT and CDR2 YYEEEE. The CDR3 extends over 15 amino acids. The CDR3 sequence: CASSSEYFSNTEAFF. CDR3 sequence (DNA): TGTGCCAGCAGCTCGGAGTACTTCTCGAACACTGAAGCTTTCTTT.

Written as DNA, the CDR3 is TGTGCCAGCAGTGAAGTCAGGGGGGGTACTGAAGCTTTCTTT. Amino acid sequence: CASSEVRGGTEAFF. The chain uses TRBV2 and TRBJ1-1, with 7 nucleotides matching TRBD1. The CDR3 has 14 amino acids. V gave up 1 base and J gave up 5 bases; unmatched junction bases: 4. The germline V gene has CDR1 SNHLY and CDR2 FYNNEI. Full variable domain (outside the CDR3, taken from reference TRBV2 and TRBJ1-1): EPEVTQTPSHQVTQMGQEVILRCVPISNHLYFYWYRQILGQKVEFLVSFYNNEISEKSEIFDDQFSVERPDGSNFTLKIRSTKLEDSAMYFCASSEVRGGTEAFFGQGTRLTVV.

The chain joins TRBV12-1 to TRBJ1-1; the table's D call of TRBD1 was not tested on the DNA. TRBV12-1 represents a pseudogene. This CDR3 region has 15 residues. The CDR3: CASSSRQGAGTEAFF. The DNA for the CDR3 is TGTGCCAGCAGCTCCCGACAGGGGGCAGGCACTGAAGCTTTCTTT.

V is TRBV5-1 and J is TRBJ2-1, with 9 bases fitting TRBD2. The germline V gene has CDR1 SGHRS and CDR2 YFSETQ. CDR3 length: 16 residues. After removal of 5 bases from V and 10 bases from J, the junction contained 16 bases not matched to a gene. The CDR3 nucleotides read TGCGCCAGCAGTTTGTTAGCGGGGGCCCAACCGGGCGAGCAGTTCTTC. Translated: CASSLLAGAQPGEQFF. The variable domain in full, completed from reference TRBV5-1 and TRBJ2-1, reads KAGVTQTPRYLIKTRGQQVTLSCSPISGHRSVSWYQQTPGQGLQFLFEYFSETQRNKGNFPGRFSGRQFSNSRSEMNVSTLELGDSALYLCASSLLAGAQPGEQFFGPGTRLTVL.

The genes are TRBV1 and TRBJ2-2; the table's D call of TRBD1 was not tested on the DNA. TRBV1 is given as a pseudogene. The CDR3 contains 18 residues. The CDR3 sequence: CTSSQDRSDRPNTGELFF. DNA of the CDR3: TGCACCAGCAGCCAAGATAGGTCGGACAGACCGAACACCGGGGAGCTGTTTTTT.

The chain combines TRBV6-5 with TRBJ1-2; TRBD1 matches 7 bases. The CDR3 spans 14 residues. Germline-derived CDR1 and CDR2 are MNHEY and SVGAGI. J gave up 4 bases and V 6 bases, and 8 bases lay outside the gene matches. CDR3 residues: CASSNRGGGYGYTF. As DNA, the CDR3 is TGTGCCAGCAGCAACAGGGGCGGGGGCTATGGCTACACCTTC.

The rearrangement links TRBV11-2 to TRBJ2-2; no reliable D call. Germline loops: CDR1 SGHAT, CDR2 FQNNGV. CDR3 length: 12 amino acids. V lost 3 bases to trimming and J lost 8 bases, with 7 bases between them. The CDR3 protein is CASSFLQGELFF. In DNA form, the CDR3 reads TGTGCCAGCAGCTTTCTTCAGGGGGAGCTGTTTTTT.

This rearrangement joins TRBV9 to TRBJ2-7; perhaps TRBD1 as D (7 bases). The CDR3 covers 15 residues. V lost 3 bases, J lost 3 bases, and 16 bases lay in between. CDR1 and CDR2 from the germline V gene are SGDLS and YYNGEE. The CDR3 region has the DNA TGTGCCAGCAGCGGGGGGGAGGACAGGCTCTACGAGCAGTACTTC. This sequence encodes CASSGGEDRLYEQYF.

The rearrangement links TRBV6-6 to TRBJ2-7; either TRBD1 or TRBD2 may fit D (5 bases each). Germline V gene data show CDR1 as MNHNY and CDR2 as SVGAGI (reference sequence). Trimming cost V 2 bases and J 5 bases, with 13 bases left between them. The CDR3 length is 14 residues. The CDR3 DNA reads TGTGCCAGCAGTTACGGGGGTCTTGTGGACGAGCAGTACTTC. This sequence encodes CASSYGGLVDEQYF.

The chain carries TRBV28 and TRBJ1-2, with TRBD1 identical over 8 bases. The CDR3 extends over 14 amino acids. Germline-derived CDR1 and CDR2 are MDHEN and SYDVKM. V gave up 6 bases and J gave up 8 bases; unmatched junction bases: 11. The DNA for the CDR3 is TGTGCCAGCAGCCCTCTTCAGGGGGCAGGGGGCTACACCTTC. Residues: CASSPLQGAGGYTF.

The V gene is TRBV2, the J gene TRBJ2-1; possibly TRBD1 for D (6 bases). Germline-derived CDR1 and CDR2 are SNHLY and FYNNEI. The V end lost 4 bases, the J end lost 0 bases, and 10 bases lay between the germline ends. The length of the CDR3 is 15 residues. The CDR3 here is CASSVDRSSYNEQFF. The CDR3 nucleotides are TGTGCCAGCAGTGTAGACAGGAGCTCCTACAATGAGCAGTTCTTC. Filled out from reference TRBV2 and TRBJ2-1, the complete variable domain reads EPEVTQTPSHQVTQMGQEVILRCVPISNHLYFYWYRQILGQKVEFLVSFYNNEISEKSEIFDDQFSVERPDGSNFTLKIRSTKLEDSAMYFCASSVDRSSYNEQFFGPGTRLTVL.

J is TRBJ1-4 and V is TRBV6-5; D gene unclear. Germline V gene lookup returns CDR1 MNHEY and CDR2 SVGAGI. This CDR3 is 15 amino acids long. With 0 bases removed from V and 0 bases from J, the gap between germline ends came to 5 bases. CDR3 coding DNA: TGTGCCAGCAGTTACTCCCAAGCAACTAATGAAAAACTGTTTTTT. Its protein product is CASSYSQATNEKLFF.

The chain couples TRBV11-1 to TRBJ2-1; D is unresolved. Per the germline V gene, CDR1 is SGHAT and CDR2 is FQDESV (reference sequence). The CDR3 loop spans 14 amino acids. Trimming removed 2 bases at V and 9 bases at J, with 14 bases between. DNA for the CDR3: TGTGCCAGCAGCTTAAGGTACGGCTCGGTTGAGCAGTTCTTC. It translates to CASSLRYGSVEQFF.

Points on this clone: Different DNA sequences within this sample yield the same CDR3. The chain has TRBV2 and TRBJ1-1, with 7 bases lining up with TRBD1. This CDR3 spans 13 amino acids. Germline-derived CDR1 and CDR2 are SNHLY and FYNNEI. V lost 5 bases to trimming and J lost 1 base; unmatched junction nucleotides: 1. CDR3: CASSRTGNTEAFF. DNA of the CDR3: TGTGCCAGCAGTCGGACAGGGAACACTGAAGCTTTCTTT.